The source of this T cell receptor (beta chain) is a study of blood T cell repertoires in COVID-19. This CDR3 is built from 12 residues. V was trimmed by 6 bases and J by 5 bases, leaving 11 bases between them. Using immunoSEQ multiplex PCR, the repertoire was profiled, and TCRdb retains in-frame clones only, with some absent. The sample comprises hundreds of thousands of clones, around nine tenths of which are singletons, and about 2.9% rests with the top ten. The sample consisted of peripheral blood. The gene calls are TRBV12-3 or TRBV12-4 and TRBJ2-7; possible D gene TRBD2, 6 bases. This TCR was recovered from a human donor in a cohort sampled during active COVID-19. The CDR3 protein is CASRRGGNEQYF. As DNA, the CDR3 is TGTGCCAGCAGACGGGGAGGCAACGAGCAGTACTTC.